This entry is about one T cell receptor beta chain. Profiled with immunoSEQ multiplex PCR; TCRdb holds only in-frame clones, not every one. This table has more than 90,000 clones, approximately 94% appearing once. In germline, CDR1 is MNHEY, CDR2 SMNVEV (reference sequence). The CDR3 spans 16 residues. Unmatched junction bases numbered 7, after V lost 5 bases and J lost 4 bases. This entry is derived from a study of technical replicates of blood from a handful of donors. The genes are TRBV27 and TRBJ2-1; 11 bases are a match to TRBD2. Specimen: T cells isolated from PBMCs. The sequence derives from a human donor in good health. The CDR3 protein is CASSHIAGGRYNEQFF. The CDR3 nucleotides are TGTGCCAGCAGTCACATAGCGGGGGGGAGATACAATGAGCAGTTCTTC.